The next 9 T cell receptor beta chains were all read from a single sample in a study of T cell responses to AZD1222 COVID-19 vaccine. The repertoire was sequenced with immunoSEQ multiplex PCR; TCRdb's copy has only in-frame clones and lacks some. The repertoire holds 180,000 or so clones, with 92% as singletons. The sample in question was peripheral blood, obtained 28 days after the second AZD1222 dose. These receptors were taken from an adult who received the AZD1222 COVID-19 vaccine.

This chain joins TRBV5-5 and TRBJ1-2, with 10 bases lining up with TRBD1. There are 14 residues in the CDR3. Germline V gene data show CDR1 as SGHKS and CDR2 as YYEKEE (reference sequence). Germline trimming cut 2 bases from V and 3 bases from J; bases unmatched to any gene: 1. The CDR3 spells CASSFGTGDYGYTF. The CDR3 DNA reads as TGTGCCAGCAGCTTCGGGACAGGGGACTATGGCTACACCTTC.

The J gene is TRBJ1-2, the V gene TRBV30, with TRBD1 matching over 7 bases. This CDR3 comprises 12 residues. Germline V gene lookup returns CDR1 GTSNPN and CDR2 SVGIG (reference sequence). V gave up 2 bases and J gave up 6 bases; unmatched junction bases: 3. CDR3 coding DNA: TGTGCCTGGAGTTTACAGGGGCATGGCTACACCTTC. Encoded protein: CAWSLQGHGYTF.

The CDR3 DNA reads as TGTGCCAGCAGACCCGACGGGAACACTGAAGCTTTCTTT. Translation gives CASRPDGNTEAFF. The chain employs TRBV2 and TRBJ1-1; D call uncertain. Germline-derived CDR1 and CDR2 are SNHLY and FYNNEI. V lost 6 bases and J lost 1, with 9 bases in between. The CDR3 covers 13 residues.

This chain links TRBV19 with TRBJ2-7, with 12 bases matching TRBD1. Trimming at V came to 6 bases and at J to 3 bases, leaving 3 bases not matched to a gene. The germline V gene encodes CDR1 LNHDA and CDR2 SQIVND (reference sequence). The CDR3 is 14 amino acids. The chain's CDR3 is CASRGTGGSYEQYF. The CDR3 bases are TGTGCCAGTAGGGGGACAGGGGGCAGCTACGAGCAGTACTTC.

This rearrangement joins TRBV7-8 to TRBJ1-1; no clear D gene. V lost 1 base and J 1 base, leaving 7 bases between the germline ends. The CDR3 runs 14 residues. Germline CDR1 is SGHVS and CDR2 is FQNEAQ. CDR3 DNA: TGTGCCAGCAGCTTAGAAGGCAGGAACACTGAAGCTTTCTTT. Translated: CASSLEGRNTEAFF.

On this clone: At one of its ends the junction is not consistent with the germline gene, which may arise from a read error. The gene calls are TRBV6-1 and TRBJ1-1; 8 positions agree with TRBD1. CDR3 length: 15 residues. CDR1 MNHNS and CDR2 SASEGT come from the germline V gene. CDR3 protein: CASSEARQGNTEAFF. CDR3 DNA: TGTGCCAGCAGTGAAGCGCGACAGGGGAACACCGAAGCTTTCTTT.

The CDR3 DNA follows: TGTGCCAGAACCTCGGAGACAGGGGGCCATGGCTACACCTTC. It yields the protein CARTSETGGHGYTF. The rearrangement joins TRBV30 to TRBJ1-2; 10 bases are a match to TRBD1. Germline V lookup: CDR1 GTSNPN, CDR2 SVGIG (reference sequence). V shed 8 bases and J 6 bases; nucleotides not matched to a gene: 12. The CDR3 is 14 amino acids.

The chain carries TRBV6-5 and TRBJ1-2, with D perhaps TRBD1 (5 bases). In germline, CDR1 is MNHEY, CDR2 SVGAGI. The CDR3 runs 15 residues. Between the trimmed V and J ends, which lost 7 bases and 4 bases, there was a span of 19 bases. The CDR3 DNA follows: TGTGCCAGCACCTCCCCGGACGCCGGGACCTATGGCTACACCTTC. This sequence encodes CASTSPDAGTYGYTF.

CDR3 coding DNA: TGTGCCAGTAGGAGGACAGGGGGCTATGGCTACACCTTC. Translation gives CASRRTGGYGYTF. The chain employs TRBV19 and TRBJ1-2, with 10 nucleotides matching TRBD1. Looked up from germline, CDR1 is LNHDA and CDR2 is SQIVND (reference sequence). The CDR3 loop spans 13 amino acids. V trimming: 6 bases; J trimming: 4 bases; junction bases outside the gene matches: 2.